These T cell receptor beta chains were read from a single sample in a study of blood T cells in healthy people across ages. A single record per CDR3 protein comes from TCRdb applying MiXCR to the 5' RACE reads. The table has hundreds of thousands of distinct CDR3 sequences, approximately 21% seen once; the top ten hold 22%. Sequences were obtained from blood. All receptors derive from a man between 65 and 85 years old in good health. Both conserved end residues are part of each CDR3. D genes are given only for firm matches. The listing skips clone size in some rows; elsewhere it reads once, few, many or a size class.

CSASKGTETYEQYF	TGCAGTGCCTCCAAGGGGACCGAAACCTACGAGCAGTACTTC	TRBV20-1	.	TRBJ2-7	.
CSARFRGWDIQYF	TGCAGTGCTAGGTTCAGGGGATGGGACATTCAGTACTTC	TRBV20-1	.	TRBJ2-4	.
CASSFGQTRSYGYTF	TGTGCCAGCAGCTTCGGCCAGACTCGGAGCTATGGCTACACCTTC	TRBV5-6	.	TRBJ1-2	few
CASSLVQVMNTEAFF	TGTGCCAGCAGCTTAGTACAGGTTATGAACACTGAAGCTTTCTTT	TRBV7-9	.	TRBJ1-1	.
CASSLAWRTNQPQHF	TGTGCCAGCAGCTTAGCGTGGCGGACCAATCAGCCCCAGCATTTT	TRBV7-8	.	TRBJ1-5	.
CASSLVIAGRPDTQYF	TGCGCCAGCAGCTTGGTAATAGCGGGACGTCCAGATACGCAGTATTTT	TRBV5-1	TRBD2	TRBJ2-3	.
CASSPLGLGRNEQFF	TGTGCCAGCAGCCCGCTCGGACTAGGGCGCAATGAGCAGTTCTTC	TRBV7-9	TRBD2	TRBJ2-1	.
CASSLGYNYGYTF	TGTGCCAGCAGCTTAGGATACAACTATGGCTACACCTTC	TRBV11-2	.	TRBJ1-2	few
CSASDARTGGEGEQYF	TGCAGTGCTAGCGATGCTCGGACAGGGGGCGAAGGGGAGCAGTACTTC	TRBV20-1	TRBD1	TRBJ2-7	.
CAISEPGQLNTEAFF	TGTGCCATCAGTGAGCCCGGACAGCTGAACACTGAAGCTTTCTTT	TRBV10-3	.	TRBJ1-1	.
CASSPTGTDTQYF	TGCGCCAGCAGCCCGACAGGTACAGATACGCAGTATTTT	TRBV5-1	.	TRBJ2-3	many
CASSPGQGDAGEQYF	TGTGCCAGCAGTCCCGGACAGGGGGATGCCGGAGAGCAGTACTTC	TRBV12-3/TRBV12-4	TRBD1	TRBJ2-5	.
CSARGLAGGNTDTQYF	TGCAGTGCTAGGGGACTAGCGGGGGGAAACACAGATACGCAGTATTTT	TRBV20-1	TRBD2	TRBJ2-3	.
CASRPTQGGQGDYEQYF	TGTGCCAGCAGGCCAACACAGGGAGGGCAAGGGGACTACGAGCAGTACTTC	TRBV7-9	.	TRBJ2-7	.
CASSLGPGLAGGRNEQFF	TGTGCCAGCAGCTTAGGTCCGGGACTAGCGGGAGGCAGGAATGAGCAGTTCTTC	TRBV7-2	TRBD2	TRBJ2-1	.
CASSQVDGLNEKLFF	TGCGCCAGCAGCCAAGTCGACGGCCTTAATGAAAAACTGTTTTTT	TRBV4-1	.	TRBJ1-4	.